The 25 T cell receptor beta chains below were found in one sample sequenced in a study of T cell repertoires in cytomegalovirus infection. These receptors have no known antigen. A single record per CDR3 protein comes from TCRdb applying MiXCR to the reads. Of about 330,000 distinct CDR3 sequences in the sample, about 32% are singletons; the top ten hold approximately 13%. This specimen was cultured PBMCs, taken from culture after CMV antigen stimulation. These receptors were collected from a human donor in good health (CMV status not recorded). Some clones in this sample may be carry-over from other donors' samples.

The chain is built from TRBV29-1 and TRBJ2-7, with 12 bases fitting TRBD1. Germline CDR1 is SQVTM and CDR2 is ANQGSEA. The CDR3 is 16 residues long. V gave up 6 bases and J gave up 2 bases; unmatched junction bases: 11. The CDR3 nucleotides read TGCAGCGTGGATAAATCCGGGACAGGGGGCACCTACGAGCAGTACGTC. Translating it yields CSVDKSGTGGTYEQYV.

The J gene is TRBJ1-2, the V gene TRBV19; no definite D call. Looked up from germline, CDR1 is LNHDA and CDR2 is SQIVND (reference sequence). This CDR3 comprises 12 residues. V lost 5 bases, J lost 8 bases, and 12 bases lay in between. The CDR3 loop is CASSAGRWGYTF. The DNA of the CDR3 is TGTGCCAGTAGTGCGGGGAGGTGGGGCTACACCTTC. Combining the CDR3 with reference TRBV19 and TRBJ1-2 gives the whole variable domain DGGITQSPKYLFRKEGQNVTLSCEQNLNHDAMYWYRQDPGQGLRLIYYSQIVNDFQKGDIAEGYSVSREKKESFPLTVTSAQKNPTAFYLCASSAGRWGYTFGSGTRLTVV.

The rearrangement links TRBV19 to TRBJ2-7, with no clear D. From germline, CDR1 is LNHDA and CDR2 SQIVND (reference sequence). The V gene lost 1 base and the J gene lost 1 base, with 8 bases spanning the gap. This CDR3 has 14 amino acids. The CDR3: CASSIGYTSYEQYV. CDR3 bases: TGTGCCAGTAGTATAGGGTATACTTCCTACGAGCAGTACGTC.

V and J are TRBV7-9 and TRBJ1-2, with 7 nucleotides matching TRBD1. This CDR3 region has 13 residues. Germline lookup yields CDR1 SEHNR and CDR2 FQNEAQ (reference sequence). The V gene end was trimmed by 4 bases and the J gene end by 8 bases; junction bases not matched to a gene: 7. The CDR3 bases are TGTGCCAGCAGCTCAAGACAGGGTACCGGCTACACCTTC. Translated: CASSSRQGTGYTF.

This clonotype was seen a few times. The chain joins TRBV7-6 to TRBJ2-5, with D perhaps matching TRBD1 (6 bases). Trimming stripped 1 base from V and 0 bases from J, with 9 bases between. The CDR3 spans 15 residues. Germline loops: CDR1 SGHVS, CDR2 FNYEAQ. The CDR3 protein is CASSLGRTDQETQYF. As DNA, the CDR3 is TGTGCCAGCAGCTTAGGTAGGACAGACCAAGAGACCCAGTACTTC.

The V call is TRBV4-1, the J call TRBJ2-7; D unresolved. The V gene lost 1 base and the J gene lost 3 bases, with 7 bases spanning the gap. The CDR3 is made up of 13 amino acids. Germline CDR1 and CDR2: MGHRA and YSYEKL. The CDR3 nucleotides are TGCGCCAGCAGCCAAGCGCTCAACTACGAGCAGTACGTC. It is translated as CASSQALNYEQYV.

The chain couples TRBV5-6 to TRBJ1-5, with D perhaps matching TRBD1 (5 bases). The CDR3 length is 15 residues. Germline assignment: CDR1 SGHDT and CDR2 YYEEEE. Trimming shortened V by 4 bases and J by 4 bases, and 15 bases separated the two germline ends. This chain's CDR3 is CASSLRGGTNQPQHF. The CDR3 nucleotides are TGTGCCAGCAGCCTGCGCGGGGGAACGAATCAGCCCCAGCATTTT.

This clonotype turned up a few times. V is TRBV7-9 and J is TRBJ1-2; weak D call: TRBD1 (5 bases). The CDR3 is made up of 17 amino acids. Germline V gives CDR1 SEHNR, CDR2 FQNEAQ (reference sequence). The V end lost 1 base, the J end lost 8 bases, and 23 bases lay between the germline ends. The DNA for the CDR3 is TGTGCCAGCAGCTTAGGAGTCGACCCAGGGATGGGTGACGGCTACACCTTC. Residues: CASSLGVDPGMGDGYTF.

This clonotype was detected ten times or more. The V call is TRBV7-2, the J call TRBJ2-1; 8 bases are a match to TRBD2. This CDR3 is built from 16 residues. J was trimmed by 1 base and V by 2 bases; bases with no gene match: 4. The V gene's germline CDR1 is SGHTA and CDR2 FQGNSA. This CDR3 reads CASSLTREGSYNEQFF. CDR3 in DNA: TGTGCCAGCAGCTTAACCCGGGAGGGTTCCTACAATGAGCAGTTCTTC.

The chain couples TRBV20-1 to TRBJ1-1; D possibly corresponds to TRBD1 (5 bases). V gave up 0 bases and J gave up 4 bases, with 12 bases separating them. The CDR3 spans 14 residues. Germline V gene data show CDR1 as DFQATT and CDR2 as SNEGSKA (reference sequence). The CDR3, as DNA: TGCAGTGCTAGAGACCGGGGACGGAGCACTGAAGCTTTCTTT. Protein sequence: CSARDRGRSTEAFF.

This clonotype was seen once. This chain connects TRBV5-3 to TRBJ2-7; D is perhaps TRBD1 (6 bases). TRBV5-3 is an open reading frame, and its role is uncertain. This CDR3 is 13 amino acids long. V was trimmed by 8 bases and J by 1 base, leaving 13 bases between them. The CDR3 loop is CASSRGWSYEQYV. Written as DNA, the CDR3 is TGTGCCAGCAGCAGGGGATGGTCCTACGAGCAGTACGTC.

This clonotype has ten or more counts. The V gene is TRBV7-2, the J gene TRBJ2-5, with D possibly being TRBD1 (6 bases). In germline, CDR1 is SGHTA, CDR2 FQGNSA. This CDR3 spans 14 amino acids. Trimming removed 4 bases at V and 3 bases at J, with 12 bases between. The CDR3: CASSSGTQKETQYF. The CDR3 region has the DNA TGTGCCAGCAGCTCCGGGACACAGAAAGAGACCCAGTACTTC. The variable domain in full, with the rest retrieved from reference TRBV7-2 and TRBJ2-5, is GAGVSQSPSNKVTEKGKDVELRCDPISGHTALYWYRQSLGQGLEFLIYFQGNSAPDKSGLPSDRFSAERTGGSVSTLTIQRTQQEDSAVYLCASSSGTQKETQYFGPGTRLLVL.

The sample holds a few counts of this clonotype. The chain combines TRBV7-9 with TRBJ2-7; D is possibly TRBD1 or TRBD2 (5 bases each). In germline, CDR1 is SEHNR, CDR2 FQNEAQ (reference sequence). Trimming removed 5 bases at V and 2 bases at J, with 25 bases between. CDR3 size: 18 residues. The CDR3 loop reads CASSPPHPGLDLTYEQYF. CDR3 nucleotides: TGTGCCAGCAGCCCCCCTCACCCGGGGCTCGACCTTACCTACGAGCAGTACTTC.

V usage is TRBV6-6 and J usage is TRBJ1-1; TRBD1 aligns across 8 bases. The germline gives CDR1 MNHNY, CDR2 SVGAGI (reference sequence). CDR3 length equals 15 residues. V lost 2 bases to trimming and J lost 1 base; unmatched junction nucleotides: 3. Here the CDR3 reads CASSYTGGGNTEAFF. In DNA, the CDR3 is TGTGCCAGCAGTTACACAGGGGGGGGGAACACTGAAGCTTTCTTT.

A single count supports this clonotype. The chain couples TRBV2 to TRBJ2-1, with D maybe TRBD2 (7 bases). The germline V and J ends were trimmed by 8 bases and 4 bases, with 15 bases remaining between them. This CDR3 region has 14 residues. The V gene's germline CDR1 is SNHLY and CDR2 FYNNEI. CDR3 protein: CASGPSGTYNEQFF. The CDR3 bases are TGTGCCAGCGGGCCCAGCGGGACATACAATGAGCAGTTCTTC.

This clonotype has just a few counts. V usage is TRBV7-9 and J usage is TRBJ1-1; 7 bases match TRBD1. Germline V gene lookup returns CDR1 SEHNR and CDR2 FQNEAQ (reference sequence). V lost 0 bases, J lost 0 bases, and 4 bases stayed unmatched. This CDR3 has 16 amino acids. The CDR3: CASSLAAGGVNTEAFF. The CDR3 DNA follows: TGTGCCAGCAGCTTAGCGGCAGGGGGAGTGAACACTGAAGCTTTCTTT.

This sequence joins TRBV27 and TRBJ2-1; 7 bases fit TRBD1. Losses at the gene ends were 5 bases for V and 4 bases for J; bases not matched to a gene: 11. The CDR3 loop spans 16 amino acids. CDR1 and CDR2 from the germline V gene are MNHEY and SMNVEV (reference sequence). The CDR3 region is CASSPRIGQDYNEQFF. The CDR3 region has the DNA TGTGCCAGCAGTCCCCGTATAGGACAGGATTACAATGAGCAGTTCTTC.

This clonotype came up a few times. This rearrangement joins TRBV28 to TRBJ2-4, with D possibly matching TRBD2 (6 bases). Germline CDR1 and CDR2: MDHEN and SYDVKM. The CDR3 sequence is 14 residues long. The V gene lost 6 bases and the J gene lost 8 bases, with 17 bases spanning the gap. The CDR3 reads CASSPRERVDIQYF. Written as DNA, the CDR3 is TGTGCCAGCAGCCCCAGGGAGCGGGTGGACATTCAGTACTTC.

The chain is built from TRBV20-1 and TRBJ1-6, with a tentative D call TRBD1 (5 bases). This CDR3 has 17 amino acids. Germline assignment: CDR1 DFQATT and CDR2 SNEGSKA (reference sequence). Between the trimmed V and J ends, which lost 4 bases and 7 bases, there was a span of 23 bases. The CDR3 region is CSANNNRDRVSNSPLHF. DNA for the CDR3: TGCAGTGCTAATAACAACCGGGACCGGGTTTCCAATTCACCCCTCCACTTT.

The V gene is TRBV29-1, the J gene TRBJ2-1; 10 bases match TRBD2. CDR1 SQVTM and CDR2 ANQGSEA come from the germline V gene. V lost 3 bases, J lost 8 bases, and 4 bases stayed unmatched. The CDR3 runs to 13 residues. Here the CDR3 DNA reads TGCAGCGTTGATGGTAGCGGGAGGTATGAGCAGTTCTTC. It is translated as CSVDGSGRYEQFF.

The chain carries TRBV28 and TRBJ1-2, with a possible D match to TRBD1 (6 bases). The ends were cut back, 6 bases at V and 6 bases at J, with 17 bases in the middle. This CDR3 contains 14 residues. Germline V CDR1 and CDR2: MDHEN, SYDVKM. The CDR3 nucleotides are TGTGCCAGCAGCTCCCGGGGGCGGCGGAATGGCTACACCTTC. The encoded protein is CASSSRGRRNGYTF.

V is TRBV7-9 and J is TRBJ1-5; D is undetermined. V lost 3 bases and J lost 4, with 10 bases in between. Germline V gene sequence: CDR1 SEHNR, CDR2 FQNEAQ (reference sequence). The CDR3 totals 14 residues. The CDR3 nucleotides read TGTGCCAGCAGCTTGTCTGGGGTGAATCAGCCCCAGCATTTT. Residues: CASSLSGVNQPQHF.

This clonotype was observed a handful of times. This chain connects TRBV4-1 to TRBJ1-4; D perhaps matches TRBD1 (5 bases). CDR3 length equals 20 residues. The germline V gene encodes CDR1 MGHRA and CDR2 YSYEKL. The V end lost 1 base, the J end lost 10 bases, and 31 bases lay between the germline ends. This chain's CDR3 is CASSQVEARLTSGTSAKLFF. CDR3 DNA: TGCGCCAGCAGCCAAGTTGAAGCACGTCTTACGTCCGGGACGAGTGCAAAACTGTTTTTT.

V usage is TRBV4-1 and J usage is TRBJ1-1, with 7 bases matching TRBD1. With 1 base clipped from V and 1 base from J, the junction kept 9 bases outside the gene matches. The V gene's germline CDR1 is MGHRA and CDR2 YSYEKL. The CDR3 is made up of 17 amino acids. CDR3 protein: CASSQAVGDSRNTEAFF. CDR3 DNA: TGCGCCAGCAGCCAAGCGGTCGGGGACAGCCGGAACACTGAAGCTTTCTTT.

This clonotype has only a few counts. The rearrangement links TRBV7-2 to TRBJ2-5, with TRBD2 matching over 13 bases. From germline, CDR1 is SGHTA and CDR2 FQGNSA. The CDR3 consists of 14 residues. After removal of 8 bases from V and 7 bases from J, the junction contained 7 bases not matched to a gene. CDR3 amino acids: CASSGLAGRGTQYF. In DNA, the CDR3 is TGTGCCAGCTCGGGACTAGCGGGACGGGGGACCCAGTACTTC.